This T cell receptor (beta chain) was sequenced in a study of T cells in Graves' hyperthyroidism and ophthalmopathy (dated by TCRdb to between 2019 and 2020). A note on the overall study: Peripheral blood was sampled at the time of initial diagnosis, prior to any treatment. A discovery cohort of roughly 100 patients, 43 with Graves' ophthalmopathy and more than 55 with stable Graves' hyperthyroidism, was used to find distinguishing TCR V-J signatures. Prospective prediction of ophthalmopathy was tested in an independent validation cohort consisting of 18 to 20 hyperthyroidism patients and approximately 16 patients who later progressed to ophthalmopathy. The 100 or so discovery patients were randomly split 7:3 into training and test sets. In more than 5 Graves' hyperthyroidism patients, the study also compared T-cell repertoires from thyroid tissue with T-cell repertoires from blood. After sampling, hyperthyroidism patients received methimazole starting at 30 mg daily, and ophthalmopathy patients received high-dose intravenous methylprednisolone. According to the paper, TCR Vbeta CDR3 sequencing was carried out on approximately 140 peripheral blood samples, which came from fewer than 50 ophthalmopathy, around 74 hyperthyroidism and about 17 progressor patients. The paper's findings and limits, for the study overall: A 13 V-J signature model separated ophthalmopathy from stable hyperthyroidism, with approximately 87% sensitivity and roughly 82% specificity in cross-validation and 80%/75% in testing. Sample size was not statistically predetermined, and blinding of investigators to group allocation was not performed. Blood samples also contained most of the expanded thyroid clonotypes (frequency above 0.001), which suggests that blood repertoires may reflect thyroid immune responses. During validation, the model predicted progression to ophthalmopathy a median of approximately 6.5 months ahead of onset, with almost 71% sensitivity and more than 72% specificity.

The germline V gene encodes CDR1 MNHEY and CDR2 SVGAGI. From cysteine to phenylalanine, the CDR3 is 13 amino acids long. The CDR3 DNA has 39 bases and is translated from base 1. Regarding this clonotype: No cognate antigen has been identified for it. A read error may be the cause here, since a much bigger clone is one base away.

The TCR beta CDR3 regions were amplified from the RNA transcripts. For the first round of RT-PCR on the TCR CDR3, the HTBI primer set was used together with the Qiagen OneStep RT-PCR kit. A second multiplex PCR round built the libraries, followed by size selection and purification. Sequencing of the libraries was done on an Illumina HiSeq2000 using paired-end 100 bp reads. As for how the authors treated the data: Raw data were processed with SOAPnuke, discarding reads with adapters, uncalled bases, mean Phred below 15, or no exact constant-primer or identifier match. High-quality paired reads were merged using COPE v1.2.5, and each unique nucleotide sequence was defined as a clonotype. MiTCR v1.1 was used to align the clonotypes against IMGT TRBV, TRBD and TRBJ reference segments. The analysis included only V-J combinations with a frequency above 0.0001, which together covered more than 99% of the repertoires. The TCS score was defined as the ratio of F50 (clonal expansion) to E x V (chaos), calculated using BLOSUM62-based TCRdist between CDR3 peptides within each V-J. Welch's t-statistics and random forest reduced fewer than 600 V-J features to 10 to 15, which were used in a naive Bayes classifier (R e1071). Using fastp trimming at Q25 and MiXCR clonotype assembly, TCRdb reanalyzed the public sequencing data and kept in-frame beta chains. Every distinct CDR3 protein forms one entry, paired with its most common genes and DNA. V and J calls and clone size were set by TCRdb, not the authors. A total of around 290,000 distinct CDR3 sequences appear in this sample, about an eighth of them only once. The ten largest make up approximately 7.8% of the sample.

Hyperthyroidism patients were newly diagnosed, with disease duration under 2 months, and aged 18 to 65 years. Any patient with an uncontrolled infection, another autoimmune disease, pregnancy or lactation was excluded. Diagnoses relied on clinical symptoms, serum thyroxine and TRAb, thyroid ultrasound and orbital computed tomography. For progressor patients, blood was drawn at the first diagnosis of hyperthyroidism, before any ophthalmopathy symptoms had appeared. PBMCs were separated from approximately 10 ml of fresh peripheral blood using Ficoll-Paque density gradient centrifugation. Progressor patients were first diagnosed with Graves' hyperthyroidism and then developed ophthalmopathy during follow-up. Total RNA was extracted with Trizol reagent, and quality was checked on an Agilent 2100 Bioanalyzer.

The sample taken for sequencing was blood. The V and J segments used are TRBV6-5 and TRBJ2-1, with TRBD1 matching 8 junction bases. This TCR came from a woman in her thirties with Graves' hyperthyroidism that later progressed to Graves' ophthalmopathy. The CDR3 region has the sequence CAGSYPGGGEQFF. The sequenced DNA is TGTGCCGGCAGTTACCCAGGGGGCGGAGAGCAGTTCTTC.